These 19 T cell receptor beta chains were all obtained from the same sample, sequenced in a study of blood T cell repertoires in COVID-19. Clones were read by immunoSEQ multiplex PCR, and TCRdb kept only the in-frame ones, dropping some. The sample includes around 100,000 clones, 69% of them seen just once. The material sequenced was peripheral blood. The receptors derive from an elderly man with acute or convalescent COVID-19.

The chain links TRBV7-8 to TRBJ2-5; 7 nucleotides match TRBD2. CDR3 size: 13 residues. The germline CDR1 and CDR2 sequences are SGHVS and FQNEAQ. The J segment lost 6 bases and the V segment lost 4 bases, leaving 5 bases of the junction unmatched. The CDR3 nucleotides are TGTGCCAGCAGCTCCGGACTAGAAAAGACCCAGTACTTC. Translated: CASSSGLEKTQYF. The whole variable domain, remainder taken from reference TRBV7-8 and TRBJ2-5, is GAGVSQSPRYKVAKRGQDVALRCDPISGHVSLFWYQQALGQGPEFLTYFQNEAQLDKSGLPSDRFFAERPEGSVSTLKIQRTQQEDSAVYLCASSSGLEKTQYFGPGTRLLVL.

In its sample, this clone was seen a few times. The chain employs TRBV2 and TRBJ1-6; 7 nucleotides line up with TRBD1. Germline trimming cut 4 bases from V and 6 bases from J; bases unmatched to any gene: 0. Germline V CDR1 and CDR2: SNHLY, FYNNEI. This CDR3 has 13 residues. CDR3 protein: CASSGQGNSPLHF. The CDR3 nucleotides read TGTGCCAGCAGTGGACAGGGTAATTCACCCCTCCACTTT.

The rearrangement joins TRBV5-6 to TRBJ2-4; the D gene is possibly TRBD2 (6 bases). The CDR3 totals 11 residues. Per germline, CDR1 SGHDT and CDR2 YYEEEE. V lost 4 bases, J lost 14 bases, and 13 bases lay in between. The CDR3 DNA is TGTGCCAGCAGCAACCGGGACTTGGAGTACTTC. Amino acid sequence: CASSNRDLEYF.

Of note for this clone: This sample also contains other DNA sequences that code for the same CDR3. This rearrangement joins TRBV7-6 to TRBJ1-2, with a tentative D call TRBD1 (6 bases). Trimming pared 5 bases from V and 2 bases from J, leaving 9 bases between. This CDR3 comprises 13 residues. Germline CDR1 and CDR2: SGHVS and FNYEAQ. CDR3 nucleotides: TGTGCCAGCAGCCCAACAGGGAACTATGGCTACACCTTC. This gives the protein CASSPTGNYGYTF.

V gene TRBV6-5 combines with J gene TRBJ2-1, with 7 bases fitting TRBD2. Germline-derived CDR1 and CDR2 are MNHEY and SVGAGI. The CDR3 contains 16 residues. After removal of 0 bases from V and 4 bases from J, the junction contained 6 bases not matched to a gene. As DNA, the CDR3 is TGTGCCAGCAGTTACTCCGGGCTAGCGGAGTACAATGAGCAGTTCTTC. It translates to CASSYSGLAEYNEQFF.

The CDR3 loop reads CATSDPGLGDGEQYF. Written as DNA, the CDR3 is TGTGCCACCAGTGACCCTGGACTAGGCGACGGGGAGCAGTACTTC. The chain couples TRBV24-1 to TRBJ2-7; 7 bases map to TRBD2. CDR1 and CDR2 (germline): KGHDR, SFDVKD. The CDR3 runs to 15 residues. V was clipped by 4 bases and J by 7 bases; unmatched bases: 12.

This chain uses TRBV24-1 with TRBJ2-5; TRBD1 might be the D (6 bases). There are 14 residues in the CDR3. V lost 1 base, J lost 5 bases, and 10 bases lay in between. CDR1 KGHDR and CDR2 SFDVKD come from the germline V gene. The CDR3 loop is CATSDFPRGETQYF. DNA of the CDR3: TGTGCCACCAGTGATTTTCCCAGGGGCGAGACCCAGTACTTC.

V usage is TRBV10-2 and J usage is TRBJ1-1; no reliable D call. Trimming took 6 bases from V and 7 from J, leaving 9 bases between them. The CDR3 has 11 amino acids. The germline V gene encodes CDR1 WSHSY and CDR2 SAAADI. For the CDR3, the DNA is TGCGCCAGCAGCGGGAGCGATGAAGCTTTCTTT. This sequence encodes CASSGSDEAFF.

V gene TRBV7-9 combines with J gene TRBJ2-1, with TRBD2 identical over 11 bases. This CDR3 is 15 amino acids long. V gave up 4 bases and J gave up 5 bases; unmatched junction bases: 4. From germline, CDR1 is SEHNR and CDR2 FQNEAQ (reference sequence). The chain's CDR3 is CASSSGTSGNNEQFF. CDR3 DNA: TGTGCCAGCAGCTCAGGGACTAGCGGAAACAATGAGCAGTTCTTC.

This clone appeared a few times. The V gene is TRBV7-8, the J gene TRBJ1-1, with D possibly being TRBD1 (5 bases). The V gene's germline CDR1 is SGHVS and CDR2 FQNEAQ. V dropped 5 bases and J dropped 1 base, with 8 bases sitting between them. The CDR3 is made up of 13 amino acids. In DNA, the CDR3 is TGTGCCAGCAGCATACAGGAGAACACTGAAGCTTTCTTT. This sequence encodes CASSIQENTEAFF.

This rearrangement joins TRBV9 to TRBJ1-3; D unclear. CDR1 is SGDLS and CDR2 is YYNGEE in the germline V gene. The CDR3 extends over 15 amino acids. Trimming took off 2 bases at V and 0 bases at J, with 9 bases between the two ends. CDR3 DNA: TGTGCCAGCAGCGTCAGGTCCAGCTCTGGAAACACCATATATTTT. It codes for CASSVRSSSGNTIYF.

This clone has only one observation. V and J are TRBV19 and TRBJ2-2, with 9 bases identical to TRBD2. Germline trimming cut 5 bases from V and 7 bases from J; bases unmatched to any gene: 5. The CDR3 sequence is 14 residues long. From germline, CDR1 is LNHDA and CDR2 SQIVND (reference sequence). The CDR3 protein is CASSVGLAFGELFF. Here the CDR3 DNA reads TGTGCCAGTAGTGTGGGACTAGCCTTCGGGGAGCTGTTTTTT.

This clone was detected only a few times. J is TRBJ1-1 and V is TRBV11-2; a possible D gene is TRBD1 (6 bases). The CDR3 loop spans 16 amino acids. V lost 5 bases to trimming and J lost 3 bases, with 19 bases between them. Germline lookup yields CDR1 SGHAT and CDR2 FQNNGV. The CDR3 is CASSDRTGGLDTEAFF. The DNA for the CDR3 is TGTGCCAGCAGCGATAGAACGGGGGGCTTGGACACTGAAGCTTTCTTT.

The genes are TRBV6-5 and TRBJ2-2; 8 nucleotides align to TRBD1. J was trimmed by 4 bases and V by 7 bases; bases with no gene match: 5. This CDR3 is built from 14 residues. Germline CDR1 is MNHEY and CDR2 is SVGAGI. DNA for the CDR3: TGTGCCAGCATGGTGACAGGGGTCACCGGGGAGCTGTTTTTT. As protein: CASMVTGVTGELFF.

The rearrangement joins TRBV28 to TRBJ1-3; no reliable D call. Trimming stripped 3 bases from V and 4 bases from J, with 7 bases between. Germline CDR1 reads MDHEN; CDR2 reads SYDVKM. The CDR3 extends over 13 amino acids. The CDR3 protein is CASSFSGGNTIYF. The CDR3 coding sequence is TGTGCCAGCAGTTTTTCGGGGGGAAACACCATATATTTT.

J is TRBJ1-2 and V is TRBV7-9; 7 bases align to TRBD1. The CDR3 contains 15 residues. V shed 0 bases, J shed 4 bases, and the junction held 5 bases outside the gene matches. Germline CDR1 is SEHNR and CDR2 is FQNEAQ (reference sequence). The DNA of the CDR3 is TGTGCCAGCAGCTTAGCCGACAGGGATTCCTATGGCTACACCTTC. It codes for CASSLADRDSYGYTF. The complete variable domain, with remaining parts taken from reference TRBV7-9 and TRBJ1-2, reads DTGVSQNPRHKITKRGQNVTFRCDPISEHNRLYWYRQTLGQGPEFLTYFQNEAQLEKSRLLSDRFSAERPKGSFSTLEIQRTEQGDSAMYLCASSLADRDSYGYTFGSGTRLTVV.

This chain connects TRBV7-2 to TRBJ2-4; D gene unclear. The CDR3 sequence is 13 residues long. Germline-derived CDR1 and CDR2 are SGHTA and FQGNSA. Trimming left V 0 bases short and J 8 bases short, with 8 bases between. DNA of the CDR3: TGTGCCAGCAGCTTAGCGCCTGAGGACATTCAGTACTTC. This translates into CASSLAPEDIQYF.

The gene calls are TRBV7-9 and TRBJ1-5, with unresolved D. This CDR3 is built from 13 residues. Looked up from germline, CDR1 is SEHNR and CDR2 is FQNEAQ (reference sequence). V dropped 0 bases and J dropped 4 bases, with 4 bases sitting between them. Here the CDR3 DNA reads TGTGCCAGCAGCTTAGCAGAGAATCAGCCCCAGCATTTT. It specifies CASSLAENQPQHF.

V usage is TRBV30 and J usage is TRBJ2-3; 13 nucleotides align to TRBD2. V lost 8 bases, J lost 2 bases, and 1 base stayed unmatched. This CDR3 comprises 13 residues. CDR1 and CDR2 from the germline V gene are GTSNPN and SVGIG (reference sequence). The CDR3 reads CAGTSGNTDTQYF. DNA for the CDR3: TGTGCCGGGACTAGCGGGAACACAGATACGCAGTATTTT.